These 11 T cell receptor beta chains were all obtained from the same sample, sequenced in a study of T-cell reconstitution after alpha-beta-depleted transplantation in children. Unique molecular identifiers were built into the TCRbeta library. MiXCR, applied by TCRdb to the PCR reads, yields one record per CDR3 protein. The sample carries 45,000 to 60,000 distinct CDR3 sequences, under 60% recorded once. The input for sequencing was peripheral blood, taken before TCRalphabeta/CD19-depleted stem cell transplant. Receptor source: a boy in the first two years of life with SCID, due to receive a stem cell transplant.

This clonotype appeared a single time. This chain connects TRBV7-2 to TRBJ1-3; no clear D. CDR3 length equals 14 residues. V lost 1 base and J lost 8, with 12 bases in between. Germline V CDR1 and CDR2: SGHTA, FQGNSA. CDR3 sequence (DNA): TGTGCCAGCAGCTTAGACTCAGGCGGGGACACCATATATTTT. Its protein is CASSLDSGGDTIYF. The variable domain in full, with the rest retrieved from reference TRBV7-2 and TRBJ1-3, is GAGVSQSPSNKVTEKGKDVELRCDPISGHTALYWYRQSLGQGLEFLIYFQGNSAPDKSGLPSDRFSAERTGGSVSTLTIQRTQQEDSAVYLCASSLDSGGDTIYFGEGSWLTVV.

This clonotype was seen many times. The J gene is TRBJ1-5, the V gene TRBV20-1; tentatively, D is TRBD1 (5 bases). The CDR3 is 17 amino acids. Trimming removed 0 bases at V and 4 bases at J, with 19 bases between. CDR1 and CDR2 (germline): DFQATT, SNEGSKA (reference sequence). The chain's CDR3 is CSARDGSRAGGNQPQHF. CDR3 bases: TGCAGTGCTAGAGATGGGAGTCGGGCGGGGGGAAATCAGCCCCAGCATTTT.

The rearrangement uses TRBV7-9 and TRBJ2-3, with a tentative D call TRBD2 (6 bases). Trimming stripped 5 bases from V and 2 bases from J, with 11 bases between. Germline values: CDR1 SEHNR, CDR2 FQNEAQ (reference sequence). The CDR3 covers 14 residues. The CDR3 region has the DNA TGTGCCAGCAGCCCGGGACTTATCACAGATACGCAGTATTTT. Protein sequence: CASSPGLITDTQYF.

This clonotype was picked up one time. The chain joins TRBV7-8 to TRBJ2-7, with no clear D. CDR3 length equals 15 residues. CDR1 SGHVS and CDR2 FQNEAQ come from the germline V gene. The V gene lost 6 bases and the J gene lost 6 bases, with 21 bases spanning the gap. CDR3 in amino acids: CASRALAELGFEQYF. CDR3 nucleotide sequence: TGTGCCAGCAGGGCTCTGGCGGAACTGGGATTCGAGCAGTACTTC.

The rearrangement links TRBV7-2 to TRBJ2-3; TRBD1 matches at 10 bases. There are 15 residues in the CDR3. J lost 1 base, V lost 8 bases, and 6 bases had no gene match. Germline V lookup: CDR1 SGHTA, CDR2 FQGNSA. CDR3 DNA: TGTGCCAGCCACCCCGGGACAGGGGGCACAGATACGCAGTATTTT. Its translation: CASHPGTGGTDTQYF.

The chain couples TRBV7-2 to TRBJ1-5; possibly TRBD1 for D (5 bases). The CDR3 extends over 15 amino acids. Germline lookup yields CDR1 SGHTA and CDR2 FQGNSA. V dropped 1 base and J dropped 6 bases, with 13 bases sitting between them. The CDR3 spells CASSLEGTDSQPQHF. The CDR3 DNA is TGTGCCAGCAGCTTAGAGGGGACCGACAGTCAGCCCCAGCATTTT.

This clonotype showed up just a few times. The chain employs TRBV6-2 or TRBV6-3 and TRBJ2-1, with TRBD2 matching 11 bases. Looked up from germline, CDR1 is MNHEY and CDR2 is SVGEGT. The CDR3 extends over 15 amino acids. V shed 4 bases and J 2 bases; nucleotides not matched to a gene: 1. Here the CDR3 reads CASSSLAGAYNEQFF. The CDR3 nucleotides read TGTGCCAGCAGTTCACTAGCGGGGGCCTACAATGAGCAGTTCTTC.

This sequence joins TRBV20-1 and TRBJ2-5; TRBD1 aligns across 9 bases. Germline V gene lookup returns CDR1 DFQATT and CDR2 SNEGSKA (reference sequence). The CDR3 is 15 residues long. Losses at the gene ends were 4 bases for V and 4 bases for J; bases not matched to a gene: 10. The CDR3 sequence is CSANPGTGIAETQYF. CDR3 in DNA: TGCAGTGCTAACCCCGGGACAGGGATCGCAGAGACCCAGTACTTC.

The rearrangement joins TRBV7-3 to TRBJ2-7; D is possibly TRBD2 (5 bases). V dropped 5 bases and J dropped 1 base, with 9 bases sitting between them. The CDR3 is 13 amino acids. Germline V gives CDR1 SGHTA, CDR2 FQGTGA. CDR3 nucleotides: TGTGCCAGCAGCGAGACGGGGTCCTACGAGCAGTACTTC. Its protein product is CASSETGSYEQYF. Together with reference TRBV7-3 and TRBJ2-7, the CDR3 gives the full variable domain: GAGVSQTPSNKVTEKGKYVELRCDPISGHTALYWYRQSLGQGPEFLIYFQGTGAADDSGLPNDRFFAVRPEGSVSTLKIQRTERGDSAVYLCASSETGSYEQYFGPGTRLTVT.

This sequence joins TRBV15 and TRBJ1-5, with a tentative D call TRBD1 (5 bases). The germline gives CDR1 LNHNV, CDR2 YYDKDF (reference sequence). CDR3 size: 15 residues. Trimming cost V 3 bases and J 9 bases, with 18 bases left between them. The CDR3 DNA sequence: TGTGCCACCAGCAGCGACACCGTCAATCAGGGGCCCCAGCATTTT. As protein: CATSSDTVNQGPQHF.

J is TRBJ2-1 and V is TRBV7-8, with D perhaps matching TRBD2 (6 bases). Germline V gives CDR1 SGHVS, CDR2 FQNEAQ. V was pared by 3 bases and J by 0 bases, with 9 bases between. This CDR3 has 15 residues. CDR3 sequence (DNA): TGTGCCAGCAGCTTTACGGGGGTCTCCTACAATGAGCAGTTCTTC. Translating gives CASSFTGVSYNEQFF.